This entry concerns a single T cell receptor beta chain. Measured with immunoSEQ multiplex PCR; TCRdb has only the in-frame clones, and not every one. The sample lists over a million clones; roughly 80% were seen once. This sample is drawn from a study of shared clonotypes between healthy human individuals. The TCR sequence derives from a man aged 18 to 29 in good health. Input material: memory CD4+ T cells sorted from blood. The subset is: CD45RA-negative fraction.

CDR3: CASMGPKQPTFF. The CDR3 DNA reads TGTGCCAGCATGGGACCGAAACAGCCAACTTTCTTT. J is TRBJ1-1 and V is TRBV6-5; D is perhaps TRBD1 (5 bases). Trimming left V 7 bases short and J 12 bases short, with 18 bases between. Germline-derived CDR1 and CDR2 are MNHEY and SVGAGI. The CDR3 sequence is 12 residues long.